This TCR beta chain was retrieved from a study of radiation and T cells in renal cell carcinoma. The study, taken as a whole, reports: Irradiated tumors held more dominant CDR3 motifs than control tumors.

Comments on this clone: Its specificity is unknown.

Per germline, CDR1 LGHNA and CDR2 YSLEER. V gave up 3 bases and J gave up 10 bases, with 13 bases separating them. The CDR3 runs 12 residues. Treatment given: 15 Gy SBRT to primary tumor, nephrectomy 4 weeks later. TCRdb's copy holds only in-frame clones and misses some; the assay was immunoSEQ multiplex PCR. The sample consists of under 20,000 clones, 50% to 65% of them appearing once. The sample here was tumor tissue, taken from a patient whose treatment included radiotherapy and nephrectomy. This TCR was sampled from a woman in her sixties or seventies with renal cell carcinoma. The genes are TRBV4-3 and TRBJ2-7; D tentatively fits TRBD1 or TRBD2 (5 bases each). As DNA, the CDR3 is TGCGCCAGCAGCCAGGGGTGGGGACCCCAGTACTTC. Its translation is CASSQGWGPQYF.